The 17 T cell receptor beta chains below come from one sample, sequenced in a study of cytomegalovirus exposure and HLA in healthy donors. PCR was performed using 60 Vbeta and 13 Jbeta primers. Data came from immunoSEQ multiplex PCR; TCRdb stores just in-frame clones and leaves some out. The data hold 200,000 or so clones, with approximately 81% observed a single time. Source material: PBMCs. The origin of the receptors is a man in his forties or fifties in good health and CMV-seronegative.

This clone has a single count. The V call is TRBV6-5, the J call TRBJ2-3, with unresolved D. Looked up from germline, CDR1 is MNHEY and CDR2 is SVGAGI. The CDR3 has 14 amino acids. Trimming left V 2 bases short and J 0 bases short, with 6 bases between. CDR3: CASSYAVSTDTQYF. CDR3 DNA: TGTGCCAGCAGTTACGCGGTGAGCACAGATACGCAGTATTTT.

The gene calls are TRBV19 and TRBJ1-6; 8 bases are shared with TRBD1. This CDR3 has 16 residues. Germline CDR1 is LNHDA and CDR2 is SQIVND (reference sequence). Losses at the gene ends were 4 bases for V and 9 bases for J; bases not matched to a gene: 11. The CDR3 here is CASSTPTGADPSPLHF. The CDR3 DNA reads TGTGCCAGTAGTACTCCGACAGGGGCGGATCCTTCACCCCTCCACTTT.

This clone has only a few counts. This chain uses TRBV6-5 with TRBJ2-5; 9 nucleotides agree with TRBD1. TRBJ2-7 matches the DNA end more closely, so the J call is doubtful. Germline CDR1 MNHEY, CDR2 SVGAGI. This CDR3 is built from 14 residues. CDR3 bases: TGTGCCAGCAGTCCCCGGGACAGGGTTCACGAGCAGTACTTC. Residues: CASSPRDRVHEQYF.

CDR3 amino acids: CASSAETVWVGKNIQYF. The CDR3 DNA reads TGTGCCAGTAGTGCCGAGACAGTCTGGGTGGGCAAAAACATTCAGTACTTC. The chain carries TRBV19 and TRBJ2-4; D possibly corresponds to TRBD1 (5 bases). V was shortened by 5 bases and J by 3 bases, with 20 bases between the two germline ends. The CDR3 contains 17 residues. Germline V gives CDR1 LNHDA, CDR2 SQIVND (reference sequence).

The chain joins TRBV7-9 to TRBJ2-2; a weak D match, TRBD2 (6 bases). CDR1 is SEHNR and CDR2 is FQNEAQ in the germline V gene (reference sequence). The CDR3 is 17 amino acids. Trimming removed 4 bases from V and 0 bases from J, with 15 bases in between. The CDR3 DNA is TGTGCCAGCAGCTCCCCCGGGCGGGGCCCGAACACCGGGGAGCTGTTTTTT. Amino acids: CASSSPGRGPNTGELFF.

This clone was seen more than once but under ten times. The chain combines TRBV2 with TRBJ2-3; the match to TRBD2 covers 8 bases. The V segment lost 6 bases and the J segment 3 bases; nucleotides outside the gene matches: 2. The CDR3 sequence is 13 residues long. The germline gives CDR1 SNHLY, CDR2 FYNNEI. The CDR3, as DNA: TGTGCCAGCAGCCAGCGGGGGACAGATACGCAGTATTTT. Encoded protein: CASSQRGTDTQYF.

The V gene is TRBV6-5, the J gene TRBJ1-6; unclear D gene. Germline V gives CDR1 MNHEY, CDR2 SVGAGI. The V end lost 6 bases, the J end lost 4 bases, and 10 bases lay between the germline ends. This CDR3 spans 14 amino acids. CDR3 nucleotide sequence: TGTGCCAGCAGCCAGACGGAGTATAATTCACCCCTCCACTTT. It encodes CASSQTEYNSPLHF.

This clone was detected only a few times. This chain connects TRBV7-2 to TRBJ1-4; D is possibly TRBD1 (5 bases). Trimming pared 6 bases from V and 7 bases from J, leaving 18 bases between. The germline V gene encodes CDR1 SGHTA and CDR2 FQGNSA. The CDR3 spans 15 residues. The CDR3: CASSLSRGIGEKLFF. The CDR3 DNA follows: TGTGCCAGCAGTCTCTCCCGGGGGATTGGTGAAAAACTGTTTTTT.

This clone has just one count. The chain combines TRBV4-2 with TRBJ1-1; possibly TRBD1 for D (6 bases). V was pared by 4 bases and J by 1 base, with 19 bases between. Germline CDR1 reads LGHNA; CDR2 reads YNFKEQ. The CDR3 has 17 residues. Here the CDR3 DNA reads TGTGCCAGCAGCCCCTTTTTCGGGGGAGGGGGGAACACTGAAGCTTTCTTT. It encodes CASSPFFGGGGNTEAFF.

The chain carries TRBV6-1 and TRBJ2-7; 10 bases agree with TRBD1. CDR3 length: 13 amino acids. Germline CDR1 and CDR2: MNHNS and SASEGT. Trimming at V came to 9 bases and at J to 5 bases, leaving 7 bases not matched to a gene. CDR3 DNA sequence: TGTGCCAGTAGCCGGGACAGGGGAGACGAGCAGTACTTC. This codes for CASSRDRGDEQYF.

J is TRBJ2-7 and V is TRBV5-4; TRBD1 matches at 7 bases. CDR1 is SGHNT, CDR2 YYREEE, per germline (reference sequence). This CDR3 contains 16 residues. J gave up 3 bases and V 3 bases, and 12 bases lay outside the gene matches. The CDR3 nucleotides are TGTGCCAGCAGCTCGAAGTACAGGGGTAAGAACTACGAGCAGTACTTC. It encodes CASSSKYRGKNYEQYF.

V is TRBV6-5 and J is TRBJ2-7; 9 nucleotides line up with TRBD1. The germline CDR1 and CDR2 sequences are MNHEY and SVGAGI. The J segment lost 9 bases and the V segment lost 6 bases, leaving 15 bases of the junction unmatched. The CDR3 has 15 amino acids. For the CDR3, the DNA is TGTGCCAGCAGGGCCAGGGACAGGGTGGGTCAGGGGCAGTACTTC. This encodes CASRARDRVGQGQYF.

The rearrangement links TRBV11-3 to TRBJ1-1; tentatively, D is TRBD1 (6 bases). The CDR3 totals 13 residues. Trimming removed 5 bases at V and 5 bases at J, with 12 bases between. Germline V gene sequence: CDR1 SGHNT, CDR2 YENEEA. The CDR3 spells CASSLDRWTEAFF. As DNA, the CDR3 is TGTGCCAGCAGCCTTGACAGGTGGACTGAAGCTTTCTTT. Full variable domain (missing parts from reference TRBV11-3 and TRBJ1-1): EAGVVQSPRYKIIEKKQPVAFWCNPISGHNTLYWYLQNLGQGPELLIRYENEEAVDDSQLPKDRFSAERLKGVDSTLKIQPAELGDSAVYLCASSLDRWTEAFFGQGTRLTVV.

The chain uses TRBV7-9 and TRBJ2-1; maybe TRBD1 (5 bases). Trimming took off 10 bases at V and 5 bases at J, with 18 bases between the two ends. From germline, CDR1 is SEHNR and CDR2 FQNEAQ (reference sequence). CDR3 length: 14 residues. The CDR3 reads CANSIIDSNNEQFF. The CDR3 DNA reads TGTGCCAACTCAATCATAGACAGCAACAATGAGCAGTTCTTC.

About this clone itself: Other DNA variants within this sample encode the same CDR3. The rearrangement uses TRBV7-2 and TRBJ2-5; tentatively, D is TRBD2 (6 bases). Germline CDR1 reads SGHTA; CDR2 reads FQGNSA. This CDR3 is 13 amino acids long. The V end was cut by 5 bases, the J end by 1 base, with 8 bases between. The CDR3, as DNA: TGTGCCAGCAGCCGGGACTTCCAAGAGACCCAGTACTTC. The encoded protein is CASSRDFQETQYF.

This chain uses TRBV6-1 with TRBJ2-2; 11 bases agree with TRBD1. The CDR3 runs 20 residues. Trimming took 4 bases from V and 1 from J; bases not matched to a gene: 14. Germline V gene sequence: CDR1 MNHNS, CDR2 SASEGT. The CDR3 sequence: CASSGRQRDRGEMNTGELFF. The CDR3 DNA reads TGTGCCAGCAGTGGTAGGCAACGGGACAGGGGGGAAATGAACACCGGGGAGCTGTTTTTT.

This rearrangement joins TRBV20-1 to TRBJ1-1; tentatively, D is TRBD1 (6 bases). This CDR3 spans 11 amino acids. Per the germline V gene, CDR1 is DFQATT and CDR2 is SNEGSKA (reference sequence). V shed 4 bases and J shed 7 bases, with 10 bases lying between them. CDR3 residues: CSATGHDEAFF. The CDR3 DNA is TGCAGTGCTACGGGACATGATGAAGCTTTCTTT.